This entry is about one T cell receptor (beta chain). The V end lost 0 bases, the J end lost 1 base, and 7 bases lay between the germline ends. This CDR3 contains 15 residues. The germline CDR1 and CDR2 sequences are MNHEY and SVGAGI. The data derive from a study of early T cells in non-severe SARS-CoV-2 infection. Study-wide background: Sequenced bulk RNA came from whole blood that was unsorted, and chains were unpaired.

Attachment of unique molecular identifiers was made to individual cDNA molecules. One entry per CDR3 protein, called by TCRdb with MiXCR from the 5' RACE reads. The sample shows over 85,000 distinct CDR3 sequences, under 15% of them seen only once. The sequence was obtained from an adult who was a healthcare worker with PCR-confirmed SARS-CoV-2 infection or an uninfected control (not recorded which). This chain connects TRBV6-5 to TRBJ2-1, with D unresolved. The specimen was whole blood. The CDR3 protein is CASSYSTVSYNEQFF. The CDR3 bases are TGTGCCAGCAGTTACTCGACGGTTTCCTACAATGAGCAGTTCTTC.